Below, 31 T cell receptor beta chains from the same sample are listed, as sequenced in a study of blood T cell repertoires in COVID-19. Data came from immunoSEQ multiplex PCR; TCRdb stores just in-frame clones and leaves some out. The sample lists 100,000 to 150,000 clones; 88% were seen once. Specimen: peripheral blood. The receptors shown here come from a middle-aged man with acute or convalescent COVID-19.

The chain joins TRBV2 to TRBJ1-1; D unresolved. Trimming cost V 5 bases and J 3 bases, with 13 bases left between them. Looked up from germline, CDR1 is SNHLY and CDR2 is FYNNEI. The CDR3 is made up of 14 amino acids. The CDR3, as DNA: TGTGCCAGCAGTCCCCAGATCGAATACACTGAAGCTTTCTTT. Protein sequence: CASSPQIEYTEAFF.

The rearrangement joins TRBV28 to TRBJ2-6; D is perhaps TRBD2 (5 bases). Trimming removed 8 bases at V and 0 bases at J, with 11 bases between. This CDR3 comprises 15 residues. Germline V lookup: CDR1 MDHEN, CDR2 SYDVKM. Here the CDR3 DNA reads TGTGCCAGCGTGGGGAGACTCTCTGGGGCCAACGTCCTGACTTTC. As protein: CASVGRLSGANVLTF.

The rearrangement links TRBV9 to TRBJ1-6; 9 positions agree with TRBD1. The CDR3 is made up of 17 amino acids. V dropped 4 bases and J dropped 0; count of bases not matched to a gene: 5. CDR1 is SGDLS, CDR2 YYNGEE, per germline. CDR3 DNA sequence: TGTGCCAGCAGCCCTTCGACAGGGGGCTCCTATAATTCACCCCTCCACTTT. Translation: CASSPSTGGSYNSPLHF.

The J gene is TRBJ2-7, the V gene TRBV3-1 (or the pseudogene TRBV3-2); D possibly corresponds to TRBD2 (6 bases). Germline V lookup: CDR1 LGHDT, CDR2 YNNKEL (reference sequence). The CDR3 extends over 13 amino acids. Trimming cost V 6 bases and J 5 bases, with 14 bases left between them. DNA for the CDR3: TGTGCCAGCAGACTAACGGGAGACGACGAGCAGTACTTC. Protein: CASRLTGDDEQYF.

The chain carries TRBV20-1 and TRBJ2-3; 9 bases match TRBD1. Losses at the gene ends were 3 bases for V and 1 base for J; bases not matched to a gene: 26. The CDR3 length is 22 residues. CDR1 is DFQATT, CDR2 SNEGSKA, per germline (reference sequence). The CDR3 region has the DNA TGCAGTGCTAGTAAGCTCCGTGGACGGCCGGGACAGGGATCTCCTGGCACAGATACGCAGTATTTT. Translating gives CSASKLRGRPGQGSPGTDTQYF.

Here the CDR3 reads CASSSAGTLYGYTF. CDR3 in DNA: TGTGCCAGCAGTAGCGCCGGGACACTCTATGGCTACACCTTC. The rearrangement links TRBV6-5 to TRBJ1-2; possible D gene TRBD1, 6 bases. Trimming removed 5 bases at V and 4 bases at J, with 14 bases between. The CDR3 is 14 amino acids. The germline CDR1 and CDR2 sequences are MNHEY and SVGAGI.

The CDR3 is CASRRQGTNTEAFF. The CDR3 DNA reads TGTGCCAGCAGACGACAGGGGACGAACACTGAAGCTTTCTTT. This sequence joins TRBV5-4 and TRBJ1-1, with 8 bases aligning to TRBD1. The germline gives CDR1 SGHNT, CDR2 YYREEE (reference sequence). There are 14 residues in the CDR3. The V gene end was trimmed by 5 bases and the J gene end by 1 base; junction bases not matched to a gene: 4.

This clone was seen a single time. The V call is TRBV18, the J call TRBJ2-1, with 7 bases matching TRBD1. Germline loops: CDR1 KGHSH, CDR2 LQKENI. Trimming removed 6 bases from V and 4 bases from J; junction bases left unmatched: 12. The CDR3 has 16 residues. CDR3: CASSPDRVSGYNEQFF. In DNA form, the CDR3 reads TGTGCCAGCTCCCCCGACAGGGTCTCCGGTTACAATGAGCAGTTCTTC.

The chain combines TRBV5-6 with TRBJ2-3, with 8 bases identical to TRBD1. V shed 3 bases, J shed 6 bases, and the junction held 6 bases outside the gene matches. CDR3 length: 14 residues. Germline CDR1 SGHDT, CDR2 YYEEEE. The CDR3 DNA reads TGTGCCAGCAGCTCAGGGGGCACGCGTGATACGCAGTATTTT. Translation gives CASSSGGTRDTQYF. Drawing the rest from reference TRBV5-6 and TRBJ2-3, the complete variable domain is DAGVTQSPTHLIKTRGQQVTLRCSPKSGHDTVSWYQQALGQGPQFIFQYYEEEERQRGNFPDRFSGHQFPNYSSELNVNALLLGDSALYLCASSSGGTRDTQYFGPGTRLTVL.

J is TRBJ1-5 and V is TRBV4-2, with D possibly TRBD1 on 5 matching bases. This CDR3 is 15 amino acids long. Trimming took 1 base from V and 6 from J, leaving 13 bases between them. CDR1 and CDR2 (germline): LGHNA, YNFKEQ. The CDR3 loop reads CASSQAGGVSQPQHF. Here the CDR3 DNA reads TGTGCCAGCAGCCAAGCGGGAGGGGTGAGTCAGCCCCAGCATTTT.

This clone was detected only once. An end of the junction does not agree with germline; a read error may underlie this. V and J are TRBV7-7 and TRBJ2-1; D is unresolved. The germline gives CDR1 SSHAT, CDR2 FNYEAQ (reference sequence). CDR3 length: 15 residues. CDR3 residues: CASSLGPSSYNEQFF. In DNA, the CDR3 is TGTGCTAGCAGCTTGGGCCCGAGCTCCTACAATGAGCAGTTCTTC.

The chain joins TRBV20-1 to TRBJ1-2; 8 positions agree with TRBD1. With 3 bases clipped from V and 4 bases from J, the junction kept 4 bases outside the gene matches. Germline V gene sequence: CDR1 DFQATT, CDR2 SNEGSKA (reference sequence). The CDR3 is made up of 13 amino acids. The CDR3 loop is CSASGQGFYGYTF. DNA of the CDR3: TGCAGTGCTAGTGGACAGGGCTTCTATGGCTACACCTTC.

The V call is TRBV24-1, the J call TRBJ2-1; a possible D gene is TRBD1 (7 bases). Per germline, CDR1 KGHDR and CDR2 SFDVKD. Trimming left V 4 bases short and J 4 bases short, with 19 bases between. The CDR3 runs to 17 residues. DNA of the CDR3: TGTGCCACCAGTGACTCCGGGACTGGGACAGCTTACAATGAGCAGTTCTTC. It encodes CATSDSGTGTAYNEQFF.

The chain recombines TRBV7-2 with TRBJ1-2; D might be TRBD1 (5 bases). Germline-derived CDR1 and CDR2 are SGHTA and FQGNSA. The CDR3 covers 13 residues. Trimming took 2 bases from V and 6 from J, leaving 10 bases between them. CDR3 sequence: CASSLSRANGYTF. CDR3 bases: TGTGCCAGCAGCTTAAGCAGGGCTAATGGCTACACCTTC.

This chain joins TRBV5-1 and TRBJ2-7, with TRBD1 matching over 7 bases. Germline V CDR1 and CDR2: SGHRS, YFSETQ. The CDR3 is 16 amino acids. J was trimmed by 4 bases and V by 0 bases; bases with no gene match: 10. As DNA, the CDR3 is TGCGCCAGCAGCTTGGACGACAGGGTACATAGGTACGAGCAGTACTTC. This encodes CASSLDDRVHRYEQYF.

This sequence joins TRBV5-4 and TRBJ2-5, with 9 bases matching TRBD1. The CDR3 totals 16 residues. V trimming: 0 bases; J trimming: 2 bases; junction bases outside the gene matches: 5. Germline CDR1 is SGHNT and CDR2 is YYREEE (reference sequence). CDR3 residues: CASSLEGTGWQETQYF. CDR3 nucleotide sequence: TGTGCCAGCAGCTTGGAAGGGACAGGGTGGCAAGAGACCCAGTACTTC.

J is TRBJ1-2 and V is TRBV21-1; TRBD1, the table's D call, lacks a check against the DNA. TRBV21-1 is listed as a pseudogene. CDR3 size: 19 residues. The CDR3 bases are TGTGCCACCTCAACCCGGGACAGGGGGCCCCGACTACTGACCTATGGCTACACCTTC. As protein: CATSTRDRGPRLLTYGYTF.

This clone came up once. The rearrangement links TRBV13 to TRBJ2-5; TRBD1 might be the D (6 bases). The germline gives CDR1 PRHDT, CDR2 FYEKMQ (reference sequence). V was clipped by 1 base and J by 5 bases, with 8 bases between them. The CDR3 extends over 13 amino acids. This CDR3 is CASSLAGAETQYF. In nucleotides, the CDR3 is TGTGCCAGCAGCTTAGCAGGGGCCGAGACCCAGTACTTC.

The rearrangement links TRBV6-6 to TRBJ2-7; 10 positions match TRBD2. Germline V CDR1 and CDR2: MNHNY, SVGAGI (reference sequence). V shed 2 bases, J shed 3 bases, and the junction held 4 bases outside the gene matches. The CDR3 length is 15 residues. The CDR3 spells CASSYRSGGRYEQYF. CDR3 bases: TGTGCCAGCAGTTACCGTAGCGGGGGGCGCTACGAGCAGTACTTC.

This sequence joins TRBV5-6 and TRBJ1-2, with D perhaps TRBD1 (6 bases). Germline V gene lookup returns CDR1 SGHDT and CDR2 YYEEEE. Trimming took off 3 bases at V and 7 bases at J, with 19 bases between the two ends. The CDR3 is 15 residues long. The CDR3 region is CASSSGGLRERGYTF. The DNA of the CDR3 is TGTGCCAGCAGCTCTGGGGGCCTTCGTGAACGTGGCTACACCTTC. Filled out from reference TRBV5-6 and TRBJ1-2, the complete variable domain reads DAGVTQSPTHLIKTRGQQVTLRCSPKSGHDTVSWYQQALGQGPQFIFQYYEEEERQRGNFPDRFSGHQFPNYSSELNVNALLLGDSALYLCASSSGGLRERGYTFGSGTRLTVV.

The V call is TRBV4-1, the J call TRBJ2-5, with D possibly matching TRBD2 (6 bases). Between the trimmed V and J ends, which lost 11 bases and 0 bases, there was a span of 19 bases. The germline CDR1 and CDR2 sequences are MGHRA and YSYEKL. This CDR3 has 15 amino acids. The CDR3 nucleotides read TGCGCCTGTGGAAGCGTGGGGGGAAACCAAGAGACCCAGTACTTC. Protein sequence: CACGSVGGNQETQYF.

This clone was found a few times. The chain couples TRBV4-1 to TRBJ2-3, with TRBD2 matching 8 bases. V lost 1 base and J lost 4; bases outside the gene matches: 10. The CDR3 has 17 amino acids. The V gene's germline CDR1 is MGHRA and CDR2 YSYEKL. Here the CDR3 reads CASSQVGLGVTPDTQYF. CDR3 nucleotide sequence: TGCGCCAGCAGCCAAGTGGGACTAGGGGTAACCCCAGATACGCAGTATTTT.

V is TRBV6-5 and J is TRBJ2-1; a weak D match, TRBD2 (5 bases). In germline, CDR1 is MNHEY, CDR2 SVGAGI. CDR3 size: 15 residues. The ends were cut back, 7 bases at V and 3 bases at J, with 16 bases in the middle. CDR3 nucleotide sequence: TGTGCCAGCATCCGTCGGAGAGGGAGCTACAATGAGCAGTTCTTC. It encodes CASIRRRGSYNEQFF.

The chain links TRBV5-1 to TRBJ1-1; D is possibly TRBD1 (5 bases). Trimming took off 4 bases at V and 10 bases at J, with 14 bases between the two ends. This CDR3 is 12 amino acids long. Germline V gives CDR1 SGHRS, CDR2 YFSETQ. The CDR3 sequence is CASSQEGLAAFF. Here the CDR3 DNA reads TGCGCCAGCAGCCAGGAGGGACTAGCAGCTTTCTTT.

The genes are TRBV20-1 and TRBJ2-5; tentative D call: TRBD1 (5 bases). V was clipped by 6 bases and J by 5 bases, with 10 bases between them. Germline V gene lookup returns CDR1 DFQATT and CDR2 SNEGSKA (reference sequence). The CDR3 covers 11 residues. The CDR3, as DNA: TGCAGTGCCCTTAAGGGGGAGACCCAGTACTTC. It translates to CSALKGETQYF.

The CDR3 DNA reads TGCGCCAGCAGCTCCTGGACTAGCGGGAGGGTTCTGGCCTACGAGCAGTACTTC. Its translation: CASSSWTSGRVLAYEQYF. V and J are TRBV5-1 and TRBJ2-7, with TRBD2 identical over 15 bases. The length of the CDR3 is 18 residues. Germline V gene sequence: CDR1 SGHRS, CDR2 YFSETQ. J lost 2 bases, V lost 3 bases, and 9 bases had no gene match. Supplemented by reference TRBV5-1 and TRBJ2-7, the full variable domain reads KAGVTQTPRYLIKTRGQQVTLSCSPISGHRSVSWYQQTPGQGLQFLFEYFSETQRNKGNFPGRFSGRQFSNSRSEMNVSTLELGDSALYLCASSSWTSGRVLAYEQYFGPGTRLTVT.

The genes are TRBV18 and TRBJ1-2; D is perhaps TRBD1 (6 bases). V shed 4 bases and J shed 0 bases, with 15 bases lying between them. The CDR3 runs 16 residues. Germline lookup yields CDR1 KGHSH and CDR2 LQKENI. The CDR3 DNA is TGTGCCAGCTCACGAGGCTTGGACAGAGCTAACTATGGCTACACCTTC. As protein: CASSRGLDRANYGYTF.

DNA for the CDR3: TGTGCCAGTACGGATTCTAGGACAGTTCTCTATGGCTACACCTTC. Translating it yields CASTDSRTVLYGYTF. This sequence joins TRBV19 and TRBJ1-2; D is perhaps TRBD1 (6 bases). Germline CDR1 and CDR2: LNHDA and SQIVND (reference sequence). V lost 7 bases and J 4 bases, leaving 19 bases between the germline ends. CDR3 size: 15 residues.

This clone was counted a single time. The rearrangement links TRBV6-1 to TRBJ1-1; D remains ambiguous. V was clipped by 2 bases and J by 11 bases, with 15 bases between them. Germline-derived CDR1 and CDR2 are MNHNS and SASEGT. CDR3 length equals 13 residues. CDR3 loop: CASSEFHGELAFF. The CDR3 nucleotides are TGTGCCAGCAGTGAATTTCACGGTGAGTTGGCTTTCTTT.

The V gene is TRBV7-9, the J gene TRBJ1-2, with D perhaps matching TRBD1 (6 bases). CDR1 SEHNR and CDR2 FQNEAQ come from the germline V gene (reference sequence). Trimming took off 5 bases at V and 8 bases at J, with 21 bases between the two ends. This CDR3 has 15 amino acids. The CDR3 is CASSPRNYRVVGYTF. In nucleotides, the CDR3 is TGTGCCAGCAGCCCTAGGAATTACAGGGTTGTGGGCTACACCTTC.

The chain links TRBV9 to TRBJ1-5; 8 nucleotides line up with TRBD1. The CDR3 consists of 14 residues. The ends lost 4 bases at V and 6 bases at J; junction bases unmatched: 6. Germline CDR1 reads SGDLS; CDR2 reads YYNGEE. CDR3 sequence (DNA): TGTGCCAGCAGCCCGGGACAGGTGGGTCAGCCCCAGCATTTT. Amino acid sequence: CASSPGQVGQPQHF. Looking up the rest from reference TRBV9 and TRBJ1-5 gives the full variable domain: DSGVTQTPKHLITATGQRVTLRCSPRSGDLSVYWYQQSLDQGLQFLIQYYNGEERAKGNILERFSAQQFPDLHSELNLSSLELGDSALYFCASSPGQVGQPQHFGDGTRLSIL.